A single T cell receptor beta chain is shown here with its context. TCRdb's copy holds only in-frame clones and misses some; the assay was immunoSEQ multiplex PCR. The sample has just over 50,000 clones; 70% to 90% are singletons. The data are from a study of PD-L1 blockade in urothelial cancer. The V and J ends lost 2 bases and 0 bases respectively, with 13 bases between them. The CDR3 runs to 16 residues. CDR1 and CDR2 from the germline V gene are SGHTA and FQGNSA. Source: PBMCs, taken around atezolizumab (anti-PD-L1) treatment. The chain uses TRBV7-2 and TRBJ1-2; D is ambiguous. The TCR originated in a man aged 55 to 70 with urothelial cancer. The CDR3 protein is CASSLWRTLTNYGYTF. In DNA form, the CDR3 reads TGTGCCAGCAGCTTATGGAGAACGCTTACTAACTATGGCTACACCTTC.